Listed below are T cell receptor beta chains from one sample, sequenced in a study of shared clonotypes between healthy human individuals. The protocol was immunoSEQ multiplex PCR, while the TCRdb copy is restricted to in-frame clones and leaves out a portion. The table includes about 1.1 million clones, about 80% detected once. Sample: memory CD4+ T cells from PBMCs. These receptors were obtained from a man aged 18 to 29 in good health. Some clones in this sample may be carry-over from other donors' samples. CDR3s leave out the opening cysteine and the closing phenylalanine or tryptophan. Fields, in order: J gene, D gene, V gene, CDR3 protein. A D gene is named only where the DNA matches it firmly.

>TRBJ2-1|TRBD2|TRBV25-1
ASSDATSGRGGYNEQF
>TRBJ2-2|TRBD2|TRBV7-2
ASSLERGLGGELF
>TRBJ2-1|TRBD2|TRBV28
ASSLGGSDEQF
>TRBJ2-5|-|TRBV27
ASSFGGQAQY
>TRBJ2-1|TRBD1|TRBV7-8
ASSDRVTDNEQF
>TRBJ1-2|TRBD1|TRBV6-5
ASRPQGARGYT
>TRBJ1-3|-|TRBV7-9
ASRFGTLSGNTIY
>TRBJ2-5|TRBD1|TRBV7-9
ASRSGTGAGETQY
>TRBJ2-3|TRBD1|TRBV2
ASSRQGIIDTQY
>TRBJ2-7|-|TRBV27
ASSLKAAYEQY
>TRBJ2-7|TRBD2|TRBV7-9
ASSLEGGGLYEQY
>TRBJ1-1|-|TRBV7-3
ASSLGGHTEAF
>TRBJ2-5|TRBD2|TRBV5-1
ASSFWSGSQETQY
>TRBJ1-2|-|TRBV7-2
ASSLTGQPYYGYT
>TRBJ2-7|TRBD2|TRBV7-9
ASSFASGSGYEQY
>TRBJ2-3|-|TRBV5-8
ASSLAGGTDTQY
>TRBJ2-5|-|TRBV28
ASSVRLAQETQY
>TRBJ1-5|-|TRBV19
ASSIGPTYSNQPQH
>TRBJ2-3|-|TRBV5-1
ASSQTRDTQY
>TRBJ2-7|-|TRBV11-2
ASSFRLSYEQY
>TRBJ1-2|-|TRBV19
ASSKRLYGYT
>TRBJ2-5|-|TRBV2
ASTLGPVQETQY
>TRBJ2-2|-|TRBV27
ASGRTIPPGELF
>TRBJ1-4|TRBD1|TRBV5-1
ASSLSSTGNQLF
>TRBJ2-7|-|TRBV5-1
ASSSTGREIYEQY
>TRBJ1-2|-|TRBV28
ASSWFGGNYGYT
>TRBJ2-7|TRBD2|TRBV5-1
ASSSLLAGVNEQY
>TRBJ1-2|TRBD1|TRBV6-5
ASSRRDRAYGYT
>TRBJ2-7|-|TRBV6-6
ASSYSRSYEQY
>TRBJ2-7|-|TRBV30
AWSPTPGSAGEQY
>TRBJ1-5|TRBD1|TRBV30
AWGTGWGSNQPQH
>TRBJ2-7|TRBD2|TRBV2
ASRVSGRGEQY
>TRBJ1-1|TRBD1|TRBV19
ASSIGHRGYLNTEAF
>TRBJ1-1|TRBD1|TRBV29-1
SVEDEGTGGAF
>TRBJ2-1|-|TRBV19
ASSDKNPSYNEQF
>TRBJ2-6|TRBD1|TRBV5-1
ASSYGTGSGANVLT
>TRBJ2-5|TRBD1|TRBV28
ASRSGGRLRETQY